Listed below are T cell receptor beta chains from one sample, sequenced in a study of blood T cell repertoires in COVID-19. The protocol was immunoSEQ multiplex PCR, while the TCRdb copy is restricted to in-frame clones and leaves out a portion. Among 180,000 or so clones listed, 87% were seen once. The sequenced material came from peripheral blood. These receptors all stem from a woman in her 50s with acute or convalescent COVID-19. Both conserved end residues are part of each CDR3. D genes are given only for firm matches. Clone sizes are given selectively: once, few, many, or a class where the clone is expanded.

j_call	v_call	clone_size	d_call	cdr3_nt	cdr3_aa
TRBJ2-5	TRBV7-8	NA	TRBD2	TGTGCCAGCACCCTAGCGGGAGCAGAGACCCAGTACTTC	CASTLAGAETQYF
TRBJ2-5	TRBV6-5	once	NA	TGTGCCAGCAGTTATTATCCGTCCGAACCTAGGGAGACCCAGTACTTC	CASSYYPSEPRETQYF
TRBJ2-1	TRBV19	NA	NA	TGTGCCACCCACGACAGCGAGCCCTACAATGAGCAGTTCTTC	CATHDSEPYNEQFF
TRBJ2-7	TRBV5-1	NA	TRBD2	TGCGCCAGCAGGGTGACTAGCGGGGGTGCCACCTACGAGCAGTACTTC	CASRVTSGGATYEQYF
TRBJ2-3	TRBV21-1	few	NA	TGTGCCAGCAGCAAGGACAGGGCTACAGATACGCAGTATTTT	CASSKDRATDTQYF
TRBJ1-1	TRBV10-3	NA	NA	TGTGCCATCAGGAGGGGGGGGGATACTGAAGCTTTCTTT	CAIRRGGDTEAFF
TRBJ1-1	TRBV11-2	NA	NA	TGTGCCAGCAGCTTAGGTGCAGGCATGAACACTGAAGCTTTCTTT	CASSLGAGMNTEAFF
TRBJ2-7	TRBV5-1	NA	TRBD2	TGCGCCAGCAAGCTGGGACTAGCGGGTTCGAAGCGGGAGCAGTACTTC	CASKLGLAGSKREQYF
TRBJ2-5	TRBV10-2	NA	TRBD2	TGCGCCAGCAGTGAGGGACTAGCGGGGTCGGAGACCCAGTACTTC	CASSEGLAGSETQYF
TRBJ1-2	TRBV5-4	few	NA	TGTGCCAGCAGCTTAGGGGGTGGCTACACCTTC	CASSLGGGYTF
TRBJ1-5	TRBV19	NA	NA	TGTGCCAGTAGTGATTTCGGTGTCGGGAGGAATCAGCCCCAGCATTTT	CASSDFGVGRNQPQHF
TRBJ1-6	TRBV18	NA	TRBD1	TGTGCCAGCTCACTAGGACAGGGCTGGGCCTATAATTCACCCCTCCACTTT	CASSLGQGWAYNSPLHF
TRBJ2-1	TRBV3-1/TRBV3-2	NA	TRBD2	TGTGCCAGCAGCCAACATAGCGGGGGGGTCTACAATGAGCAGTTCTTC	CASSQHSGGVYNEQFF
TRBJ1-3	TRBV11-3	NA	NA	TGTGCCAGCAGCCTTCATCTGAGTGAGAACACCATATATTTT	CASSLHLSENTIYF
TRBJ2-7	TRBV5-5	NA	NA	TGTGCCAGCACCCGGGAGTGGGTGGGCGAGCAGTACTTC	CASTREWVGEQYF
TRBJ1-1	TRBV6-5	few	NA	TGTGCCAGCACCTCACCTGGGGCAGGGAACACTGAAGCTTTCTTT	CASTSPGAGNTEAFF
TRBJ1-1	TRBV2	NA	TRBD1	TGTGCCAGCAAGTCGACAGGGGGCGTGACTGAAGCTTTCTTT	CASKSTGGVTEAFF
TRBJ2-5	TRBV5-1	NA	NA	TGCGCCAGCTTTGCTTCGGGGGAGACCCAGTACTTC	CASFASGETQYF
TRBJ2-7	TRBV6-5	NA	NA	TGTGCCAGCAGTTATGGGAGAAACTCCTACGAGCAGTACTTC	CASSYGRNSYEQYF
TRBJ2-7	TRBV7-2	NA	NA	TGTGCCAGCAGCCCTCCTAGCCCCGGATATGAGCAGTACTTC	CASSPPSPGYEQYF
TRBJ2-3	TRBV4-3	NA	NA	TGCGCCAGCAGCCAAGACCTTAGCACAGATACGCAGTATTTT	CASSQDLSTDTQYF
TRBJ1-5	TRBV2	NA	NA	TGTGCCAGCAGTGGGACCGAGCGGGGCAATCAGCCCCAGCATTTT	CASSGTERGNQPQHF
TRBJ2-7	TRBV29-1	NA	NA	TGCAGCGTTGAGGGCACGCGCTACGAGCAGTACTTC	CSVEGTRYEQYF
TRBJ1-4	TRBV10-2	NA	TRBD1	TGCGCCAGCATCCCGGGACAGGGTAATGAAAAACTGTTTTTT	CASIPGQGNEKLFF
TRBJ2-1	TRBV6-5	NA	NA	TGTGCCAGCAGTCCCGAGCGATTCTACAATGAGCAGTTCTTC	CASSPERFYNEQFF
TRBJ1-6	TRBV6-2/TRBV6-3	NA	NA	TGTGCCAGCAGTTACCTCCAGGGAAGTTCACCCCTCCACTTT	CASSYLQGSSPLHF
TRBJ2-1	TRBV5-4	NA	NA	TGTGCCAGCAGCGGTCCAGGTGGTGAGCAGTTCTTC	CASSGPGGEQFF
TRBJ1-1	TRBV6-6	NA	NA	TGTGCCAGCAGTTACGGTCCCCGGGGGAACACTGAAGCTTTCTTT	CASSYGPRGNTEAFF
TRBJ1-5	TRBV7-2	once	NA	TGTGCCAGCAGCGAGAAGGGGGGGCAGCCCCAGCATTTT	CASSEKGGQPQHF
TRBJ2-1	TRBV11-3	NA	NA	TGTGCCAGCAGCGCCCATCGCTCCAGCTCCTACAATGAGCAGTTCTTC	CASSAHRSSSYNEQFF
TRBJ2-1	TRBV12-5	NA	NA	TGTGCTAGTGGTTTGGCTCTGACATATTACAATGAGCAGTTCTTC	CASGLALTYYNEQFF
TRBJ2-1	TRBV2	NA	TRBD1	TGTGCCAGCGTACAGGGGAATGAGCAGTTCTTC	CASVQGNEQFF
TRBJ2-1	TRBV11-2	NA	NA	TGTGCCAGCAGCCTCTCGGTGAATGAGCAGTTCTTC	CASSLSVNEQFF
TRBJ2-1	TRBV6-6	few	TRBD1	TGTGCCAGCAGTTACTCGGGACAGGGGGCGAATGAGCAGTTCTTC	CASSYSGQGANEQFF
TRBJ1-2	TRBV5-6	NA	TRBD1	TGTGCCAGCATAAACCAGGGGGCAGGTCGTGGCTACACCTTC	CASINQGAGRGYTF
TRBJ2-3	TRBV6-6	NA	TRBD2	TGTGCCAGCAGTCGTGAACTAGCGGGGGGCACAGATACGCAGTATTTT	CASSRELAGGTDTQYF
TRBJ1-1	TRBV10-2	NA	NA	TGCGCCAGCAGTGACCCAGGGGCAGTGGGAAATATGAACACTGAAGCTTTCTTT	CASSDPGAVGNMNTEAFF
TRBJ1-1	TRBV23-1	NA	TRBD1	TGCGCCAGCATTTACAGGGGTTCGTTTTATCAGAACACTGAAGCTTTCTTT	CASIYRGSFYQNTEAFF
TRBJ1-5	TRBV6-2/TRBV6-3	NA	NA	TGTGCCAGCAGCTTACTAAGGGAGGGCAATCAGCCCCAGCATTTT	CASSLLREGNQPQHF
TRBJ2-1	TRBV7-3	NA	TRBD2	TGTGCCAGCAGCTTAGGGACTAGCGGGGGAGGGCAGTTCTTC	CASSLGTSGGGQFF
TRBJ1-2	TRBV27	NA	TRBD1	TGTGCCAGCAGTCCCATGGACAGGTTGGGCACCTATGGCTACACCTTC	CASSPMDRLGTYGYTF
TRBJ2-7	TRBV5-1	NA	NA	TGCGCCAGCAGCTTTCAGGGCTACGAGCAGTACTTC	CASSFQGYEQYF
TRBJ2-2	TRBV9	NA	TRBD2	TGTGCCAGCAGCGCGGGACTAGAAATGGGCACCGGGGAGCTGTTTTTT	CASSAGLEMGTGELFF
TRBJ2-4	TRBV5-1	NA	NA	TGCGCCAGCAGCTTGGCCTTGGAGGGAAACATTCAGTACTTC	CASSLALEGNIQYF
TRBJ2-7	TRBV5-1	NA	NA	TGCGCCAGCAGCTTTGGTCTATTTGGTTACGAGCAGTACTTC	CASSFGLFGYEQYF
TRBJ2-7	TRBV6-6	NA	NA	TGTGCCAGCAGTCCAATTCGGGTATTAAACTACGAGCAGTACTTC	CASSPIRVLNYEQYF
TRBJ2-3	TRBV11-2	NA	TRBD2	TGTGCCAGCAGCCTTCAGCCGGGACTAGCGGCAGATACGCAGTATTTT	CASSLQPGLAADTQYF
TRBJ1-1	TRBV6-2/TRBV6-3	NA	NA	TGTGCCAGCAGTTCCCCCTACGCTCTATCTTTCTTT	CASSSPYALSFF
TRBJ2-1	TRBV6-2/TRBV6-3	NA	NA	TGTGCCAGCAGTTACTACTTCGAGCAGTTCTTC	CASSYYFEQFF
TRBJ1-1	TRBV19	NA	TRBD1	TGTGCCAGTAGTCGGGACAGGGGGAACACTGAAGCTTTCTTT	CASSRDRGNTEAFF
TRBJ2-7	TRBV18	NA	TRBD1	TGTGCCAGCTCACCACCGGGACAGGGGATCCTCTACGAGCAGTACTTC	CASSPPGQGILYEQYF
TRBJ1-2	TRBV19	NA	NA	TGTGCCAGTAGTGGCGGCAGGGAAAACTATGGCTACACCTTC	CASSGGRENYGYTF
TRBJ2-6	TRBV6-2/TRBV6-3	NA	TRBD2	TGTGCCAGCAGTGACCTAGCACCTAGCGGCTCTGGGGCCAACGTCCTGACTTTC	CASSDLAPSGSGANVLTF
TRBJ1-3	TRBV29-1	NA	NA	TGCAGCGTCACCCTAAAGAACACCATATATTTT	CSVTLKNTIYF
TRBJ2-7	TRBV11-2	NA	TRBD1	TGTGCCAGCAGGCGGGAACAGGGGGCATACGAGCAGTACTTC	CASRREQGAYEQYF
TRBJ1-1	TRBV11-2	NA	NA	TGTGCCAGCAGCTTACAGTTTGCGAACACTGAAGCTTTCTTT	CASSLQFANTEAFF
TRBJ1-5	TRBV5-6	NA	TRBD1	TGTGCCAGCAGCCGGACAGGGGGCAATCAGCCCCAGCATTTT	CASSRTGGNQPQHF
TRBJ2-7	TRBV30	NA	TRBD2	TGTGCCTGGAGTGCGGGGGGGTTCGAGCAGTACTTC	CAWSAGGFEQYF
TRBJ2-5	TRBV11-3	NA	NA	TGTGCCAGCGTGGCTATATCGGGACAAGAGACCCAGTACTTC	CASVAISGQETQYF